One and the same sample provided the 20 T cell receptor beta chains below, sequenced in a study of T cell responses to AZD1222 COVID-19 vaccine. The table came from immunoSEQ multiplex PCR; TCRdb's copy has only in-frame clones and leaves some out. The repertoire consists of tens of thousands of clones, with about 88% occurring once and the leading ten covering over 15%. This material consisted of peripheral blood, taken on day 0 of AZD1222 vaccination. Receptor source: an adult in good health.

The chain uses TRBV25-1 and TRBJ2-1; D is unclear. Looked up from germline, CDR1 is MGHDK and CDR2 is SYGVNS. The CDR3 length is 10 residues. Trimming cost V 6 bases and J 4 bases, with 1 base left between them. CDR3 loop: CASRYNEQFF. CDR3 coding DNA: TGTGCCAGCAGATACAATGAGCAGTTCTTC.

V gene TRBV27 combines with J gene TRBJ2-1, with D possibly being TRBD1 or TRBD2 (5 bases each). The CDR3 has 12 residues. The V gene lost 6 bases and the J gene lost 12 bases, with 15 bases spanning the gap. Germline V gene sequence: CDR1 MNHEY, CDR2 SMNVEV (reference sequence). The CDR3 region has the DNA TGTGCCAGCAGGCCCTCAGGGAGCGTGCAGTTCTTC. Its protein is CASRPSGSVQFF.

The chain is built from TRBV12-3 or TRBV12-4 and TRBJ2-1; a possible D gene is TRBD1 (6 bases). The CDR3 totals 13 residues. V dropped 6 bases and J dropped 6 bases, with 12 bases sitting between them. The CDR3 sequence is CASSDGTINEQFF. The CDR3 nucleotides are TGTGCCAGCAGCGACGGGACAATCAATGAGCAGTTCTTC.

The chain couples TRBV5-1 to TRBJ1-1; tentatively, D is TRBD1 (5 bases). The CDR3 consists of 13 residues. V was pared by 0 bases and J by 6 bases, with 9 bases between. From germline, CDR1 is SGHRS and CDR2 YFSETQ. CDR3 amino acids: CASSLGRGPEAFF. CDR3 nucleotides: TGCGCCAGCAGCTTGGGGCGGGGACCTGAAGCTTTCTTT.

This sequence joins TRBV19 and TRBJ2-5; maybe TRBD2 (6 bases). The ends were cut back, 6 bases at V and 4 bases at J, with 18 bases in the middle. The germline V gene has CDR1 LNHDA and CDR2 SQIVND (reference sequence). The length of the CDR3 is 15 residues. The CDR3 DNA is TGTGCCAGTAGGAGCTCGGGACTTTTGGTAGAGACCCAGTACTTC. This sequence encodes CASRSSGLLVETQYF.

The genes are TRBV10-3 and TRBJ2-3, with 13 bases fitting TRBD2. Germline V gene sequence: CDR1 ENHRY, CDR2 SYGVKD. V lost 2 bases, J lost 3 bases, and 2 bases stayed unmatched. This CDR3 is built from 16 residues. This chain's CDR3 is CAISEPTSGRTDTQYF. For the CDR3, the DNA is TGTGCCATCAGTGAGCCGACTAGCGGGAGGACAGATACGCAGTATTTT.

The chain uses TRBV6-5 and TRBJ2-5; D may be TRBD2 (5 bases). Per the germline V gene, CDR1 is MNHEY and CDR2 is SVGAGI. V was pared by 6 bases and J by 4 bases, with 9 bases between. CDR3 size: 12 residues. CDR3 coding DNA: TGTGCCAGCAGGAGGGTTGGAGAGACCCAGTACTTC. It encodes CASRRVGETQYF.

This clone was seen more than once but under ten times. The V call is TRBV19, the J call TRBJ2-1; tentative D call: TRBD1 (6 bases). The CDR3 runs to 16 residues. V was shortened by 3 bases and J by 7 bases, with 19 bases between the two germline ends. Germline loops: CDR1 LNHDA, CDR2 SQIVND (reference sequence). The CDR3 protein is CASSMGWSDRWNEQFF. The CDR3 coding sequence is TGTGCCAGTAGTATGGGTTGGTCAGACAGGTGGAATGAGCAGTTCTTC.

In DNA form, the CDR3 reads TGTGCCAGCAGTTCCGGGACCGCCTCTTTTAGGAAGCAGTACTTC. This encodes CASSSGTASFRKQYF. The rearrangement uses TRBV7-9 and TRBJ2-7; D tentatively reads TRBD1 or TRBD2 (5 bases each). CDR1 and CDR2 from the germline V gene are SEHNR and FQNEAQ (reference sequence). V lost 6 bases to trimming and J lost 8 bases, with 23 bases between them. The CDR3 covers 15 residues. The full variable domain, with the rest looked up from reference TRBV7-9 and TRBJ2-7, is DTGVSQNPRHKITKRGQNVTFRCDPISEHNRLYWYRQTLGQGPEFLTYFQNEAQLEKSRLLSDRFSAERPKGSFSTLEIQRTEQGDSAMYLCASSSGTASFRKQYFGPGTRLTVT.

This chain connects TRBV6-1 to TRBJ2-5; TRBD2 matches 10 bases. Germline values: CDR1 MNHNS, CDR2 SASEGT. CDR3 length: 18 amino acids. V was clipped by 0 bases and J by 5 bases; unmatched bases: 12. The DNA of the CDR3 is TGTGCCAGCAGTGAAGCGGGGGCTAGCGGGGGCTATAGGGAGACCCAGTACTTC. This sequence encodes CASSEAGASGGYRETQYF.

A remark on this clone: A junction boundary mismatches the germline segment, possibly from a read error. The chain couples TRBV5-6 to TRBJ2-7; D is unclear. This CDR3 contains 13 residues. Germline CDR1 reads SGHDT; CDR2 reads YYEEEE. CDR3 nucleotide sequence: TGTGCCAGCAGCTTGGGGAGCTCCCACGAGCAGTACTTC. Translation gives CASSLGSSHEQYF.

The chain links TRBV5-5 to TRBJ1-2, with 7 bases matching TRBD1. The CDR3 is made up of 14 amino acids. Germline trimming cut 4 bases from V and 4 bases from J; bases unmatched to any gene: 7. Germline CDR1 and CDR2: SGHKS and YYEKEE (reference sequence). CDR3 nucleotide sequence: TGTGCCAGCAGCCCGCAGGGGGAGGGCTATGGCTACACCTTC. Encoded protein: CASSPQGEGYGYTF. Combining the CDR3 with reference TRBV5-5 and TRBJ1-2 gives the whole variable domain DAGVTQSPTHLIKTRGQQVTLRCSPISGHKSVSWYQQVLGQGPQFIFQYYEKEERGRGNFPDRFSARQFPNYSSELNVNALLLGDSALYLCASSPQGEGYGYTFGSGTRLTVV.

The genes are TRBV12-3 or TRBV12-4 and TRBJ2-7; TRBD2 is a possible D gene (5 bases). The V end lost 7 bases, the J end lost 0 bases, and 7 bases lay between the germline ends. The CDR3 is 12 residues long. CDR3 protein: CASTGDSYEQYF. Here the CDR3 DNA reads TGTGCCAGCACCGGGGACTCCTACGAGCAGTACTTC.

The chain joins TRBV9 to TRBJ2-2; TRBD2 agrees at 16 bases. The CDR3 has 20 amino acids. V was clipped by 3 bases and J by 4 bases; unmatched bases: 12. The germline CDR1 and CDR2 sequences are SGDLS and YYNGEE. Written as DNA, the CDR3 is TGTGCCAGCAGCGCCTCAGTAGGGACTAGCGGGAGGGCCGGCACCGGGGAGCTGTTTTTT. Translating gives CASSASVGTSGRAGTGELFF.

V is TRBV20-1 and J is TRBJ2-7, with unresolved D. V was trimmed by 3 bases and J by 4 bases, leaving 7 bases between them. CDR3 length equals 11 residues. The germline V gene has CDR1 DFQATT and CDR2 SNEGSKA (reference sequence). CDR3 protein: CSASIGYEQYF. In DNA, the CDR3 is TGCAGTGCTAGCATCGGTTACGAGCAGTACTTC.

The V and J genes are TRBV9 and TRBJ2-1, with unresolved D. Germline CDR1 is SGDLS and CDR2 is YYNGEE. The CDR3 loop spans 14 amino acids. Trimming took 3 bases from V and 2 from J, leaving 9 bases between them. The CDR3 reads CASSGAGTYNEQFF. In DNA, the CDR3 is TGTGCCAGCAGCGGGGCCGGCACCTACAATGAGCAGTTCTTC.

The CDR3 DNA follows: TGTGCCAGCAGCCTGGAGGGGGGCCGAGGCTACACCTTC. Residues: CASSLEGGRGYTF. The chain employs TRBV5-6 and TRBJ1-2, with a weak D call TRBD1 (6 bases). V lost 4 bases and J 8 bases, leaving 15 bases between the germline ends. This CDR3 is 13 amino acids long. CDR1 SGHDT and CDR2 YYEEEE come from the germline V gene.

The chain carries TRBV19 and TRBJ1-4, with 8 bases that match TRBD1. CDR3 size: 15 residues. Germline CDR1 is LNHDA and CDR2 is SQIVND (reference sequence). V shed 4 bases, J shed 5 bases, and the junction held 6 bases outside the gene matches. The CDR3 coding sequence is TGTGCCAGTAGTACCACCGGGACAGGCAATGAAAAACTGTTTTTT. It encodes CASSTTGTGNEKLFF.

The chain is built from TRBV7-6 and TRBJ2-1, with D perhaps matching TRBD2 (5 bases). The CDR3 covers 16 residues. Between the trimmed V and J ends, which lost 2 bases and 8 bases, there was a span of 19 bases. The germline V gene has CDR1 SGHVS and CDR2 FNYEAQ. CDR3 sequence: CASSLFSSGIGDEQFF. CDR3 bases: TGTGCCAGCAGCTTATTTTCGTCGGGGATTGGCGATGAGCAGTTCTTC. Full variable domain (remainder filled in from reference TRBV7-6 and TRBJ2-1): GAGVSQSPRYKVTKRGQDVALRCDPISGHVSLYWYRQALGQGPEFLTYFNYEAQQDKSGLPNDRFSAERPEGSISTLTIQRTEQRDSAMYRCASSLFSSGIGDEQFFGPGTRLTVL.

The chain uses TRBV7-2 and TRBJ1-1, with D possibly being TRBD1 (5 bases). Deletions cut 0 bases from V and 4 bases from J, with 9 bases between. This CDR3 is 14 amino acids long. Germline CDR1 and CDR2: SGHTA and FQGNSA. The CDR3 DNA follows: TGTGCCAGCAGCTTAGCGGGGGGTGGCACTGAAGCTTTCTTT. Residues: CASSLAGGGTEAFF.